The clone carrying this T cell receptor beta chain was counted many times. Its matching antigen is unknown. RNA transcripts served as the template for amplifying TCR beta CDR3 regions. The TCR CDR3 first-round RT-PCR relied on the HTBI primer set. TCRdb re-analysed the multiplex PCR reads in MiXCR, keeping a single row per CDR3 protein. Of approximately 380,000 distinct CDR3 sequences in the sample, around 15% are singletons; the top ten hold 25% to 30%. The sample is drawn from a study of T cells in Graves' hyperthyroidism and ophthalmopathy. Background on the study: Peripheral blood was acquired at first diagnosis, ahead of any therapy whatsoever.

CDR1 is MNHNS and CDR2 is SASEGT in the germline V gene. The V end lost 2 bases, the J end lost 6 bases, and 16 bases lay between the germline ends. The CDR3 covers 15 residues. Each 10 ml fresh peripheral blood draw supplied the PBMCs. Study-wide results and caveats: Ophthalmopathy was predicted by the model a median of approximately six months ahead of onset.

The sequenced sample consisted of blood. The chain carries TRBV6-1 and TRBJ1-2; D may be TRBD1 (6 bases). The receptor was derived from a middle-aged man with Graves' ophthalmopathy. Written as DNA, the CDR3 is TGTGCCAGCAGTGAAAGATGGGGGCGTGATAATGGCTACACCTTC. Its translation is CASSERWGRDNGYTF.